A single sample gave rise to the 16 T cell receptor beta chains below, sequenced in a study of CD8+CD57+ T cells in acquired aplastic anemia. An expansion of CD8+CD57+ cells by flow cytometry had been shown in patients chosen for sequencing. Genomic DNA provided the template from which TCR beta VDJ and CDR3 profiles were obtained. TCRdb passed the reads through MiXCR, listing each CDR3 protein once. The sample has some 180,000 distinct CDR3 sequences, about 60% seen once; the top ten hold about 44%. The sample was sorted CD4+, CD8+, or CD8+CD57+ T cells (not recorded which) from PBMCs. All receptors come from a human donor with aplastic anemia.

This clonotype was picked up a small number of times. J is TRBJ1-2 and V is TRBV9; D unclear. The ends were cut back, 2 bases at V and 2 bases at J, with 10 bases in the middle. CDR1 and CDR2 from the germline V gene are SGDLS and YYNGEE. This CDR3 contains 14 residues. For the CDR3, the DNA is TGTGCCAGCAGCGTTCAGGATGACAACTATGGCTACACCTTC. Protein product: CASSVQDDNYGYTF.

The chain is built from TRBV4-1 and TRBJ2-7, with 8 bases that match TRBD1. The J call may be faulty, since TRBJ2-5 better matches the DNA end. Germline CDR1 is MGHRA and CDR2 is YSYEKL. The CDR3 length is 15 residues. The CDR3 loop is CASSQWGTGPETQYF. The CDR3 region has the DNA TGCGCCAGCAGCCAATGGGGGACAGGCCCAGAGACCCAGTACTTC.

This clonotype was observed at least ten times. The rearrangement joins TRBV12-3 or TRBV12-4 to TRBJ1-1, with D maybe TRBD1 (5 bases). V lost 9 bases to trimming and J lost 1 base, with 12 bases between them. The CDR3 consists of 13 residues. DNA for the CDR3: TGTGCCAGTAGCTTTGGACAGAACACTGAAGCTTTCTTT. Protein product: CASSFGQNTEAFF.

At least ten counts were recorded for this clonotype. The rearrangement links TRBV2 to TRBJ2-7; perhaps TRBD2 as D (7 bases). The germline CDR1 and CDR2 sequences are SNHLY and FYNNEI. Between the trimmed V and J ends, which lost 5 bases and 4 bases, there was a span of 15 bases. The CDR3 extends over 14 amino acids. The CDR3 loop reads CASSLFGGRYEQYF. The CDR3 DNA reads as TGTGCCAGCAGTTTATTCGGGGGGCGGTACGAGCAGTACTTC.

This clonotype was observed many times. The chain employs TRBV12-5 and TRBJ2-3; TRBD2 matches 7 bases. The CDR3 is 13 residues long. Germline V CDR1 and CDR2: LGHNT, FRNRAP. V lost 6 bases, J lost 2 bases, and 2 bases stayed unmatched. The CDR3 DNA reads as TGTGCTAGTGGGGGGGGGGTCACAGATACGCAGTATTTT. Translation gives CASGGGVTDTQYF.

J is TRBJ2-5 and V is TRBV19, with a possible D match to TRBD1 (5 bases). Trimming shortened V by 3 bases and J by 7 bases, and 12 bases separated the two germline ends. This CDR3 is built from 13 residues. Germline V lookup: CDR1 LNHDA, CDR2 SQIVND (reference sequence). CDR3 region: CASSMNRLGTQYF. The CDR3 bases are TGTGCCAGTAGTATGAACAGGTTAGGGACCCAGTACTTC.

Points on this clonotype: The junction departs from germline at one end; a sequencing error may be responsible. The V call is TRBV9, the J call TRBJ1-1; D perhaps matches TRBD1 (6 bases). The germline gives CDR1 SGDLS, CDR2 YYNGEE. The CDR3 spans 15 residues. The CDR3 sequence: CASSGLGALNNEAFF. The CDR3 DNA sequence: TGTGCCAGCAGCGGACTGGGGGCCCTGAACAATGAAGCTTTCTTT.

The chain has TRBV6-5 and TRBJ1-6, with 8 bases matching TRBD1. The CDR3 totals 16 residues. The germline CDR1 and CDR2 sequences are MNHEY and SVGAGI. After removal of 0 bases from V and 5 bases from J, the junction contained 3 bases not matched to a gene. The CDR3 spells CASSYSTGVNNSPLHF. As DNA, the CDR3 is TGTGCCAGCAGTTACTCGACAGGGGTTAATAATTCACCCCTCCACTTT.

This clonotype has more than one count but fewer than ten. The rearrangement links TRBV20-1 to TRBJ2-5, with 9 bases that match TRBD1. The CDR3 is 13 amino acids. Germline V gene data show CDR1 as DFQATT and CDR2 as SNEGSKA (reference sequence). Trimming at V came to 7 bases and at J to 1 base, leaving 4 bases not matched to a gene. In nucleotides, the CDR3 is TGCAGTGGGGCGGGACAGGGCCAAGAGACCCAGTACTTC. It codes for CSGAGQGQETQYF.

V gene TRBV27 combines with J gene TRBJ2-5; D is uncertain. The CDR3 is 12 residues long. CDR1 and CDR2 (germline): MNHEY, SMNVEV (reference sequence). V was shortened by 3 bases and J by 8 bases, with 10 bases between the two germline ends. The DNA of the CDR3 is TGTGCCAGCAGTTTTCCCGGTGCAACCCAGTACTTC. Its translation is CASSFPGATQYF.

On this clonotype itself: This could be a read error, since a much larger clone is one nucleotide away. The CDR3 protein is CVSSFTGGGDTQYF. The CDR3 DNA reads TGTGTCAGCAGCTTTACGGGGGGGGGGGATACGCAGTATTTT. The rearrangement joins TRBV11-2 to TRBJ2-3, with TRBD2 matching 8 bases. This CDR3 is built from 14 residues. Germline V gene sequence: CDR1 SGHAT, CDR2 FQNNGV.

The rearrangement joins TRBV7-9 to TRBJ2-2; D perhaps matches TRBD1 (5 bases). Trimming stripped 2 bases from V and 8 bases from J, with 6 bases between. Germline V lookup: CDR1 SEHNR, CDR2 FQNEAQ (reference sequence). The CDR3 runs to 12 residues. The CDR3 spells CASSLWTGELFF. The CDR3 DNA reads TGTGCCAGCAGCTTATGGACAGGGGAGCTGTTTTTT.

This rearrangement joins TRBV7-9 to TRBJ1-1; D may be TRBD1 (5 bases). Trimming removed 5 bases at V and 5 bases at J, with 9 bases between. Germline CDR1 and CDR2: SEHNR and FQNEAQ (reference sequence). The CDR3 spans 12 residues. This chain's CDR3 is CASSTGQTEAFF. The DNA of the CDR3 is TGTGCCAGCAGCACAGGACAAACTGAAGCTTTCTTT.

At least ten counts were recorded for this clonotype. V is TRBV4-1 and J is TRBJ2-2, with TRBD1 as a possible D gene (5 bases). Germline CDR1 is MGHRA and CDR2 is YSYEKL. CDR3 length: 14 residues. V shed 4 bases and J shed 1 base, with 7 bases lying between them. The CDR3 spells CASSRQWNTGELFF. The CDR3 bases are TGCGCCAGCAGCCGACAGTGGAACACCGGGGAGCTGTTTTTT.

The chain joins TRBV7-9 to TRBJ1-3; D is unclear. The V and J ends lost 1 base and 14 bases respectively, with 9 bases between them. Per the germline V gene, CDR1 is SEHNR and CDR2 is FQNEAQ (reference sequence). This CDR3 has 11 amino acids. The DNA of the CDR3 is TGTGCCAGCAGCTTAGTGATCCCCTTATATTTT. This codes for CASSLVIPLYF.

In DNA form, the CDR3 reads TGTGCCAGCAGTGAGATCGGGGCGGCCCTCCACTTT. This encodes CASSEIGAALHF. V usage is TRBV2 and J usage is TRBJ1-6; tentatively, D is TRBD1 (5 bases). The germline V gene has CDR1 SNHLY and CDR2 FYNNEI. The germline V and J ends were trimmed by 3 bases and 14 bases, with 11 bases remaining between them. CDR3 length equals 12 residues.